This T cell receptor beta chain derives from a study of T-cell reconstitution after alpha-beta-depleted transplantation in children. Germline V gene lookup returns CDR1 LGHDT and CDR2 YNNKEL (reference sequence). The CDR3 spans 13 residues. Between the trimmed V and J ends, which lost 0 bases and 5 bases, there was a span of 7 bases. The library targeted TCRbeta and was prepared with unique molecular identifiers. TCRdb reanalysed the PCR reads using MiXCR and keeps one entry per CDR3 protein. This sample has roughly 98,000 distinct CDR3 sequences; roughly a sixth occur once, and the top ten carry less than 20%.

The clonotype was recovered from a male patient between 2 and 10 years old who had a stem cell transplant for acute lymphoblastic leukemia, so the T cells may come from the graft donor. The sample here was PBMCs, mostly from graft donor cells, taken 180 days after TCRalphabeta/CD19-depleted stem cell transplant. The V and J genes are TRBV3-1 and TRBJ1-2; D is unresolved. DNA of the CDR3: TGTGCCAGCAGCCAAGATGGCCGGTATGGCTACACCTTC. It encodes CASSQDGRYGYTF. Variable domain in full (rest from reference TRBV3-1 and TRBJ1-2): DTAVSQTPKYLVTQMGNDKSIKCEQNLGHDTMYWYKQDSKKFLKIMFSYNNKELIINETVPNRFSPKSPDKAHLNLHINSLELGDSAVYFCASSQDGRYGYTFGSGTRLTVV.